The clone carrying this T cell receptor beta chain is a singleton in its sample. This specimen belongs to a study of technical replicates of blood from a few donors. Sequenced by immunoSEQ multiplex PCR; TCRdb stores in-frame clones only, minus some. The sample consists of 55,000 to 80,000 clones, roughly 98% of them appearing once. Germline V CDR1 and CDR2: MNHEY, SVGAGI. The CDR3 consists of 14 residues. J gave up 9 bases and V 0 bases, and 5 bases lay outside the gene matches. The receptor was isolated from a human donor in good health. V usage is TRBV6-5 and J usage is TRBJ2-1, with 7 bases fitting TRBD2. Sequencing input: T cells isolated from PBMCs. The CDR3 region is CASSYSGGSGEQFF. Written as DNA, the CDR3 is TGTGCCAGCAGTTACTCTGGCGGGAGTGGTGAGCAGTTCTTC.